Listed below are T cell receptor beta chains from one sample, sequenced in a study of T cell responses to AZD1222 COVID-19 vaccine. The assay was immunoSEQ multiplex PCR, and TCRdb's table has in-frame clones only and misses some. This sample has 120,000 or so clones, with roughly 92% found just once. Sequencing used peripheral blood, obtained on day 0 of AZD1222 vaccination. The receptors originated from an adult in good health. Each CDR3 is given with its conserved first and last residue. The order of the fields is clone size, D gene, V gene, J gene, CDR3 protein, CDR3 DNA. A D gene is named only where the DNA matches it firmly. For some rows the clone size is stated as once, few or many, or as a class when expanded; others skip it.

>.|.|TRBV4-3|TRBJ1-2
CASSQDWQGGRYGYTF
TGCGCCAGCAGCCAAGATTGGCAGGGAGGGAGATATGGCTACACCTTC
>.|TRBD1|TRBV11-3|TRBJ2-6
CASSLGQGAGGANVLTF
TGTGCCAGCAGCTTAGGTCAGGGGGCCGGTGGGGCCAACGTCCTGACTTTC
>.|.|TRBV7-8|TRBJ1-5
CASSPRGNQPQHF
TGTGCCAGCAGCCCCCGAGGAAACCAGCCCCAGCATTTT
>.|TRBD2|TRBV5-1|TRBJ2-2
CASSPGLAGASNTGELFF
TGCGCCAGCAGCCCGGGACTAGCGGGGGCGTCGAACACCGGGGAGCTGTTTTTT
>.|TRBD1|TRBV16|TRBJ1-3
CASSRDSRGNTIYF
TGTGCCAGCAGCCGGGACAGTCGGGGAAACACCATATATTTT
>.|TRBD1|TRBV30|TRBJ1-6
CACKQGAGSPLHF
TGTGCCTGTAAACAGGGGGCGGGCTCACCCCTCCACTTT
>.|.|TRBV24-1|TRBJ2-1
CATSDLRGGEQRNEQFF
TGTGCCACCAGTGATTTGCGGGGCGGGGAACAGCGTAATGAGCAGTTCTTC
>.|TRBD1|TRBV10-3|TRBJ1-1
CAISSTRDRDTEAFF
TGTGCCATCAGTTCTACCCGGGACAGGGACACTGAAGCTTTCTTT
>once|.|TRBV10-3|TRBJ1-6
CAIHSGGWDYSPLHF
TGTGCCATCCACAGTGGCGGGTGGGATTATTCACCCCTCCACTTT
>.|.|TRBV5-6|TRBJ1-6
CASSFGGQINSPLHF
TGTGCCAGCAGCTTCGGAGGGCAGATTAATTCACCCCTCCACTTT
>.|TRBD1|TRBV5-1|TRBJ1-2
CASSSRQGASLRGYTF
TGCGCCAGCAGCTCCCGACAGGGGGCATCGCTCAGGGGCTACACCTTC
>.|.|TRBV27|TRBJ2-1
CASTRTVLHFF
TGTGCCAGCACCAGGACGGTCCTGCATTTCTTC
>.|TRBD2|TRBV4-3|TRBJ2-3
CASSQDWASGRPDTQYF
TGCGCCAGCAGCCAAGATTGGGCTAGCGGGAGACCAGATACGCAGTATTTT
>.|.|TRBV7-2|TRBJ2-1
CASSLGGSGYNEQFF
TGTGCCAGCAGCTTAGGTGGGAGCGGGTACAATGAGCAGTTCTTC
>.|.|TRBV10-3|TRBJ1-2
CAISESWGVSGYTF
TGTGCCATCAGTGAGTCCTGGGGGGTTAGCGGCTACACCTTC
>once|.|TRBV3-1/TRBV3-2|TRBJ2-3
CASSQGQGRTDTQYF
TGTGCCAGCAGCCAAGGGCAGGGAAGGACAGATACGCAGTATTTT
>.|.|TRBV24-1|TRBJ1-1
CATNVNFRSMNTEAFF
TGTGCCACCAATGTGAACTTTAGAAGCATGAACACTGAAGCTTTCTTT
>.|TRBD1|TRBV29-1|TRBJ2-5
CSLSLSSRGRATQYF
TGCAGCTTATCCCTTTCGTCCAGGGGGCGCGCGACCCAGTACTTC
>.|TRBD2|TRBV3-1/TRBV3-2|TRBJ2-7
CASSPKTSGYYEQYF
TGTGCCAGCAGCCCGAAGACTAGCGGATACTACGAGCAGTACTTC
>.|TRBD2|TRBV2|TRBJ2-2
CASSDTGGLTGELFF
TGTGCCAGCAGTGATACCGGGGGGTTGACCGGGGAGCTGTTTTTT
>.|.|TRBV4-3|TRBJ1-5
CASSQDLGTLKPQHF
TGCGCCAGCAGCCAAGATCTGGGCACGCTCAAGCCCCAGCATTTT
>.|.|TRBV2|TRBJ1-2
CASRRTTNYGYTF
TGTGCCAGCCGACGGACAACCAACTATGGCTACACCTTC
>.|.|TRBV2|TRBJ1-2
CASSEEYGYTF
TGTGCCAGCAGTGAGGAGTATGGCTACACCTTC
>.|.|TRBV19|TRBJ1-5
CASAGGVGQPQHF
TGTGCCAGTGCGGGCGGGGTAGGACAGCCCCAGCATTTT
>.|.|TRBV12-3/TRBV12-4|TRBJ1-2
CASSVQVNYGYTF
TGTGCCAGCAGCGTACAGGTGAACTATGGCTACACCTTC